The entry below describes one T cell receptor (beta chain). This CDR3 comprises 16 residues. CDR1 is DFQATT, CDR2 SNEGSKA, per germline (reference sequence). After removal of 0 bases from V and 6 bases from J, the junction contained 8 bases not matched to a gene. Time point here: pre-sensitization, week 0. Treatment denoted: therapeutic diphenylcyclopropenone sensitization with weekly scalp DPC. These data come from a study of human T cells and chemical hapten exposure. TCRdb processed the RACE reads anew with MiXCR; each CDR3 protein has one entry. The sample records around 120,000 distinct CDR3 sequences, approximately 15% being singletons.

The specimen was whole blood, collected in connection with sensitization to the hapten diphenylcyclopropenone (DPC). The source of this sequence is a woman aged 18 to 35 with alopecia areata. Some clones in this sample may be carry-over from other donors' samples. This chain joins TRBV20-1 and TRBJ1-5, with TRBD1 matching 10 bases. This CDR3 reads CSARDWTGGTSQPQHF. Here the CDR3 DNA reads TGCAGTGCTAGAGATTGGACAGGGGGAACGAGTCAGCCCCAGCATTTT.